Here is one T cell receptor (beta chain) with its context. Its specificity is not known. The PCR had 60 Vbeta and 13 Jbeta primers. Data came from immunoSEQ multiplex PCR; TCRdb stores just in-frame clones and leaves some out. There are 150,000 to 180,000 clones in the sample; 70% to 85% occur only once, and about 2% lies in the top ten. This sample is part of a study of cytomegalovirus exposure and HLA in healthy donors. The junction had 3 bases not matched to a gene; V was cut back by 3 bases and J by 5 bases. The CDR3 length is 13 residues. CDR1 and CDR2 (germline): LNHNV, YYDKDF (reference sequence). General study results and limits: Presence/absence analyses assumed roughly uniform sequencing depth across donors, which may not hold.

The sample comprised PBMCs. The chain carries TRBV15 and TRBJ1-2; 7 bases agree with TRBD1. The sequence derives from a young man in good health and CMV-seronegative. CDR3 sequence (DNA): TGTGCCACCAGCAGCGACAGGGAATATGGCTACACCTTC. The encoded protein is CATSSDREYGYTF.